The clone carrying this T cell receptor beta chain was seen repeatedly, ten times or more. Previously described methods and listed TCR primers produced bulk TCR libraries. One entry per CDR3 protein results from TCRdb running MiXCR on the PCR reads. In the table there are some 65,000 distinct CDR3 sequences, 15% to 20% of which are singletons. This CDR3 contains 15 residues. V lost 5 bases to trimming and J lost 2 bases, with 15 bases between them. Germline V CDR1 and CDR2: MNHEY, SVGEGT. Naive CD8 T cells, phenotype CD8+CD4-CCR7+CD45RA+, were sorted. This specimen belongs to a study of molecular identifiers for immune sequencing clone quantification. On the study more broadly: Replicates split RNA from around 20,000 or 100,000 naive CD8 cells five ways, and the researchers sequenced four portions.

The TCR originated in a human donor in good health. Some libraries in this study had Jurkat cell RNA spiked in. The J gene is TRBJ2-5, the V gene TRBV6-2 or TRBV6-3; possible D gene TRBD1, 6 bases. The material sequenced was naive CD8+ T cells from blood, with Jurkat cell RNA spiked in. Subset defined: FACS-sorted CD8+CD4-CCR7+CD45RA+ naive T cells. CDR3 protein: CASSGPGTKQETQYF. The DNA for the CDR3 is TGTGCCAGCAGTGGCCCCGGGACAAAGCAAGAGACCCAGTACTTC.